This T cell receptor (beta chain) was recovered during a study of blood T cells in healthy people across ages. Study findings and constraints: Higher naive T cell percentage went strongly together with higher TCR beta diversity.

A word on this clonotype: Its target is unknown.

PBMCs were isolated at a quantity of at least 7 million per sample. Per germline, CDR1 SQVTM and CDR2 ANQGSEA. CDR3 length: 14 amino acids. PCR was performed a second time for about 7 to 11 cycles using a sample-barcoded 5' primer and a J-beta primer mix. A template-switch adaptor containing 12 random nucleotides labeled each cDNA molecule. Sequencing recovered at least 3 million CDR3-containing paired-end reads from each sample. TCRdb re-called the 5' RACE reads through MiXCR, storing one row per CDR3 protein. Here the sample spans 380,000 or so distinct CDR3 sequences, approximately 47% being singletons.

J is TRBJ2-4 and V is TRBV29-1, with a possible D match to TRBD1 (6 bases). TRBJ2-7 explains the end of the DNA better; the J call may be wrong. The receptor comes from a man aged 60 to 69 in good health. Source material: blood. The CDR3 is CSVSPRQGNYEQYF. In nucleotides, the CDR3 is TGCAGCGTTAGTCCTCGGCAGGGGAACTACGAGCAGTACTTC.